The 15 T cell receptor beta chains below were found in one sample sequenced in a study of post-analysis software for immune sequencing data. Whole-study findings and limits: Relative to controls, patients had 4 or 5 TRBV segments at higher frequency, with TRBV5-6, TRBV5-1 and TRBV20-1 among these.

Every TCR beta cDNA library bore unique molecular identifiers. One entry per CDR3 protein, called by TCRdb with MiXCR from the PCR reads. The profile shows 650,000 to 900,000 distinct CDR3 sequences, about 45% of them singletons. What these receptors recognize is not known. Sequencing was done on a sample of blood. The receptors here all came from a girl aged 10 to 17 with multiple sclerosis.

The chain carries TRBV3-1 and TRBJ2-2; 7 bases fit TRBD2. The CDR3 runs to 15 residues. V lost 1 base, J lost 3 bases, and 2 bases stayed unmatched. In germline, CDR1 is LGHDT, CDR2 YNNKEL (reference sequence). The CDR3: CASSQALADTGELFF. The CDR3 DNA is TGTGCCAGCAGCCAAGCGCTAGCGGACACCGGGGAGCTGTTTTTT.

CDR3 residues: CATGDNEQFF. As DNA, the CDR3 is TGTGCCACCGGGGACAATGAGCAGTTCTTC. This chain uses TRBV24-1 with TRBJ2-1, with D uncertain. V lost 9 bases and J lost 5, with 4 bases in between. CDR3 length equals 10 residues. Germline CDR1 is KGHDR and CDR2 is SFDVKD.

The chain employs TRBV4-3 and TRBJ2-7; D gene unclear. V gave up 1 base and J gave up 4 bases, with 11 bases separating them. Germline V gene sequence: CDR1 LGHNA, CDR2 YSLEER. CDR3 length: 14 residues. DNA of the CDR3: TGCGCCAGCAGCCAAGCTTCATCTGGGTACGAGCAGTACTTC. Its translation is CASSQASSGYEQYF.

This clonotype occurred a few times. The rearrangement uses TRBV7-2 and TRBJ2-1, with 8 positions matching TRBD2. Per the germline V gene, CDR1 is SGHTA and CDR2 is FQGNSA. Trimming removed 4 bases from V and 8 bases from J; junction bases left unmatched: 22. The CDR3 is 19 amino acids. The DNA for the CDR3 is TGTGCCAGCAGCTCGCGCCAGACCGCTTCAGCGGGGGAGGCAGATGAGCAGTTCTTC. This encodes CASSSRQTASAGEADEQFF.

This clonotype has only a few counts. J is TRBJ2-7 and V is TRBV29-1; D is unclear. CDR1 is SQVTM and CDR2 is ANQGSEA in the germline V gene. This CDR3 comprises 11 residues. V was shortened by 4 bases and J by 2 bases, with 6 bases between the two germline ends. CDR3: CSVVWAYEQYF. The CDR3 region has the DNA TGCAGCGTTGTCTGGGCCTACGAGCAGTACTTC.

As concerns this clonotype: Being one base from a much bigger clone, this may be a read error. V and J are TRBV7-9 and TRBJ2-1; D might be TRBD1 (6 bases). The CDR3 has 11 residues. V lost 5 bases to trimming and J lost 8 bases, with 7 bases between them. Germline V gives CDR1 SEHNR, CDR2 FQNEAQ (reference sequence). CDR3 amino acids: CASSKGDEQFF. The DNA of the CDR3 is TGTGCCAGCAGCAAGGGGGATGAGCAGTTCTTC.

The chain carries TRBV12-5 and TRBJ2-7; tentatively, D is TRBD1 (5 bases). V lost 8 bases and J lost 3, with 20 bases in between. Germline V gene data show CDR1 as LGHNT and CDR2 as FRNRAP. There are 15 residues in the CDR3. CDR3 bases: TGTGCTAGTTTTTTTGGGGCTCAGGTAATCTACGAGCAGTACTTC. Translation: CASFFGAQVIYEQYF. The full variable domain, completed using reference TRBV12-5 and TRBJ2-7, is DARVTQTPRHKVTEMGQEVTMRCQPILGHNTVFWYRQTMMQGLELLAYFRNRAPLDDSGMPKDRFSAEMPDATLATLKIQPSEPRDSAVYFCASFFGAQVIYEQYFGPGTRLTVT.

The chain employs TRBV20-1 and TRBJ2-5; no reliable D call. The germline V and J ends were trimmed by 6 bases and 5 bases, with 10 bases remaining between them. Germline loops: CDR1 DFQATT, CDR2 SNEGSKA (reference sequence). The CDR3 spans 11 residues. The CDR3 spells CSASVRETQYF. Here the CDR3 DNA reads TGCAGTGCCTCCGTAAGGGAGACCCAGTACTTC.

The V call is TRBV5-6, the J call TRBJ2-7; the D is unclear. The J call may be wrong; the DNA end is better matched by TRBJ2-5. CDR1 is SGHDT, CDR2 YYEEEE, per germline. The CDR3 extends over 14 amino acids. CDR3 in amino acids: CASTQIHGGETQYF. The CDR3, as DNA: TGTGCCAGCACCCAGATACACGGTGGAGAGACCCAGTACTTC.

This clonotype was seen only a few times. The V gene is TRBV20-1, the J gene TRBJ2-7, with 7 bases aligning to TRBD2. The CDR3 totals 13 residues. With 1 base clipped from V and 7 bases from J, the junction kept 7 bases outside the gene matches. Per germline, CDR1 DFQATT and CDR2 SNEGSKA (reference sequence). The CDR3 DNA sequence: TGCAGTGCTAGAGGGACTAGGGGTCAGGAGCAGTACTTC. Translation: CSARGTRGQEQYF.

The chain couples TRBV20-1 to TRBJ2-4, with TRBD2 matching 10 bases. The DNA end lines up better with TRBJ2-7; the J call may be wrong. Germline V gives CDR1 DFQATT, CDR2 SNEGSKA (reference sequence). The CDR3 totals 13 residues. CDR3 nucleotides: TGCAGTGCTAGTGAAGCGGGAGGGTACGAGCAGTACTTC. It translates to CSASEAGGYEQYF.

The chain links TRBV28 to TRBJ2-5; D might be TRBD1 (6 bases). CDR1 is MDHEN, CDR2 SYDVKM, per germline. Deletions cut 3 bases from V and 5 bases from J, with 19 bases between. This CDR3 region has 16 residues. The CDR3 loop is CASSFGYGDTRETQYF. DNA of the CDR3: TGTGCCAGCAGTTTTGGGTATGGGGACACTCGGGAGACCCAGTACTTC.

This clonotype was counted only a few times. This chain connects TRBV12-3 or TRBV12-4 to TRBJ1-2, with 8 bases that match TRBD1. The CDR3 covers 15 residues. The J segment lost 6 bases and the V segment lost 2 bases, leaving 8 bases of the junction unmatched. CDR3 sequence: CASSLHAGGSNGYTF. CDR3 nucleotide sequence: TGTGCCAGCAGTTTACATGCAGGGGGCTCGAATGGCTACACCTTC.

V is TRBV13 and J is TRBJ2-3; tentative D call: TRBD1 (6 bases). CDR3 size: 15 residues. Trimming removed 4 bases from V and 1 base from J, with 12 bases in between. From germline, CDR1 is PRHDT and CDR2 FYEKMQ (reference sequence). The CDR3 DNA sequence: TGTGCCAGCAGCTCCGCCAAGGGGGGCACAGATACGCAGTATTTT. It is translated as CASSSAKGGTDTQYF.

The J gene is TRBJ2-4, the V gene TRBV7-2; D call uncertain. Deletions cut 5 bases from V and 5 bases from J, with 13 bases between. The V gene's germline CDR1 is SGHTA and CDR2 FQGNSA. The CDR3 sequence is 14 residues long. CDR3 nucleotide sequence: TGTGCCAGCAGCACACGCCCGACCCAAAACATTCAGTACTTC. Translation gives CASSTRPTQNIQYF.